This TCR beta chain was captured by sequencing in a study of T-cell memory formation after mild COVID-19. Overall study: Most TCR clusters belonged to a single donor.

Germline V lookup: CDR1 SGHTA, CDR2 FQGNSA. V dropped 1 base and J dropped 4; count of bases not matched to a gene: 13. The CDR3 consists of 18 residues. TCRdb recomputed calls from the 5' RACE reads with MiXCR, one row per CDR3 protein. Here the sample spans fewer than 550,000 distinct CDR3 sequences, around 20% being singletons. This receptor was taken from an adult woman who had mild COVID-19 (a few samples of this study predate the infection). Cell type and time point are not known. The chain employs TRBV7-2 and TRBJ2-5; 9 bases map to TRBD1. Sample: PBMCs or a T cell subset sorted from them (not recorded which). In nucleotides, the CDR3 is TGTGCCAGCAGCTTAGTTGGTACAGGGGGCGGAGGGTCAGAGACCCAGTACTTC. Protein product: CASSLVGTGGGGSETQYF.